This T cell receptor beta chain was recovered during a study of blood T cells in healthy people across ages. Germline CDR1 reads LGHNA; CDR2 reads YNFKEQ. CDR3 length equals 15 residues. The V end lost 0 bases, the J end lost 4 bases, and 9 bases lay between the germline ends. Then a second PCR, running roughly 7 to 11 cycles, was carried out with a sample-barcoded 5' primer and a J-beta primer mix. TCRdb analysed the 5' RACE reads with MiXCR anew, one entry per CDR3 protein. Found here are fewer than 2 million distinct CDR3 sequences, about 39% of them singletons; the top ten hold under 25%. Material: blood. V gene TRBV4-2 combines with J gene TRBJ1-4; D unresolved. The sequence was collected from a human donor in good health. CDR3 coding DNA: TGTGCCAGCAGCCAAGATCGAAAGAATAATGAAAAACTGTTTTTT. Protein: CASSQDRKNNEKLFF.